Shown below are 14 T cell receptor beta chains from a single sample sequenced in a study of T cells in Graves' hyperthyroidism and ophthalmopathy. What was amplified from RNA transcripts were TCR beta CDR3 regions. The TCR CDR3 was amplified in a first-round RT-PCR using the HTBI primer set. TCRdb reanalysed the multiplex PCR reads using MiXCR and keeps one entry per CDR3 protein. This sample carries 550,000 to 650,000 distinct CDR3 sequences, 12% to 15% of them seen once, and the ten largest clones take roughly 14%. Sequencing used blood. The receptors derive from a woman in her 40s with Graves' hyperthyroidism.

This clonotype was observed at least ten times. The CDR3: CASSSDRYYSNQPQHF. The CDR3 DNA sequence: TGTGCCAGCTCATCGGACAGGTATTATAGCAATCAGCCCCAGCATTTT. The chain has TRBV18 and TRBJ1-5, with TRBD1 identical over 7 bases. Unmatched junction bases numbered 7, after V lost 5 bases and J lost 0 bases. The CDR3 is made up of 16 amino acids. Looked up from germline, CDR1 is KGHSH and CDR2 is LQKENI.

This clonotype was picked up a small number of times. The V gene is TRBV29-1, the J gene TRBJ2-3, with D possibly being TRBD2 (6 bases). V was cut by 6 bases and J by 2 bases, with 12 bases left in between. CDR1 SQVTM and CDR2 ANQGSEA come from the germline V gene. There are 13 residues in the CDR3. The CDR3 coding sequence is TGCAGCGTATCGGGACTCCTCACAGATACGCAGTATTTT. Protein product: CSVSGLLTDTQYF.

This clonotype was detected once. V is TRBV28 and J is TRBJ1-5; D may be TRBD1 (6 bases). CDR3 length equals 15 residues. The V end was cut by 6 bases, the J end by 4 bases, with 16 bases between. Germline lookup yields CDR1 MDHEN and CDR2 SYDVKM. The CDR3 reads CASSQEGGKNQPQHF. The CDR3 bases are TGTGCCAGCAGCCAAGAAGGGGGAAAGAATCAGCCCCAGCATTTT.

This clonotype has at least ten counts. The genes are TRBV2 and TRBJ2-3; TRBD1 aligns across 12 bases. This CDR3 has 14 residues. V was clipped by 6 bases and J by 11 bases; unmatched bases: 9. The V gene's germline CDR1 is SNHLY and CDR2 FYNNEI. The CDR3 spells CASSQPGQGARQYF. CDR3 DNA: TGTGCCAGCAGCCAACCGGGACAGGGGGCTCGGCAGTATTTT.

This chain links TRBV7-6 with TRBJ1-3, with a possible D match to TRBD1 (6 bases). Germline CDR1 and CDR2: SGHVS and FNYEAQ. V lost 2 bases, J lost 5 bases, and 16 bases lay in between. This CDR3 is built from 16 residues. The DNA for the CDR3 is TGTGCCAGCAGCTTACGGTCGGAGGGACATCGAAACACCATATATTTT. It translates to CASSLRSEGHRNTIYF.

This clonotype was seen a handful of times. The CDR3: CASSLVLQLNTGELFF. In nucleotides, the CDR3 is TGTGCCAGCAGCTTGGTACTACAATTGAACACCGGGGAGCTGTTTTTT. The chain has TRBV5-8 and TRBJ2-2; D unresolved. The CDR3 is 16 amino acids. V lost 0 bases to trimming and J lost 1 base, with 10 bases between them. Germline V gives CDR1 SGHTS, CDR2 YDEGEE.

Only a few counts were recorded for this clonotype. This chain joins TRBV7-2 and TRBJ1-3, with D possibly being TRBD1 (5 bases). CDR3 size: 16 residues. In germline, CDR1 is SGHTA, CDR2 FQGNSA. The ends were cut back, 2 bases at V and 0 bases at J, with 11 bases in the middle. CDR3 amino acids: CASSLTGVNSGNTIYF. As DNA, the CDR3 is TGTGCCAGCAGCTTAACAGGAGTTAACTCTGGAAACACCATATATTTT.

Points on this clonotype: One end of the junction does not line up with germline, which may come from a read error. The chain combines TRBV11-2 with TRBJ2-7, with D possibly matching TRBD1 (6 bases). The germline gives CDR1 SGHAT, CDR2 FQNNGV. This CDR3 spans 14 amino acids. Here the CDR3 reads CASSPRDKTYGQYF. Written as DNA, the CDR3 is TGTGCCAGCAGCCCCCGGGACAAGACGTACGGGCAGTACTTC.

As concerns this clonotype: This could be a read error, since a much larger clone is one nucleotide away. The chain has TRBV3-1 and TRBJ2-7, with a tentative D call TRBD1 (6 bases). Trimming removed 4 bases at V and 0 bases at J, with 16 bases between. The CDR3 has 16 residues. The germline gives CDR1 LGHDT, CDR2 YNNKEL (reference sequence). DNA of the CDR3: TGTGCCAGCAGCCGAGGGATGGGGGCGAGCTCCTACGAGCAGTACTTC. Amino acids: CASSRGMGASSYEQYF.

The table lists this clonotype with many counts. The chain links TRBV7-9 to TRBJ2-1; 8 nucleotides line up with TRBD1. The CDR3 contains 14 residues. With 5 bases clipped from V and 8 bases from J, the junction kept 8 bases outside the gene matches. Germline values: CDR1 SEHNR, CDR2 FQNEAQ (reference sequence). The CDR3 protein is CASSLDRGWDEQFF. CDR3 nucleotide sequence: TGTGCCAGCAGCCTTGACAGGGGTTGGGATGAGCAGTTCTTC.

This clonotype came up many times. CDR3 sequence reads: CSARDRTSGGRGQFF. In nucleotides, the CDR3 is TGCAGTGCTAGAGATCGGACTAGCGGGGGCCGGGGGCAGTTCTTC. V usage is TRBV20-1 and J usage is TRBJ2-1, with 13 bases lining up with TRBD2. Per the germline V gene, CDR1 is DFQATT and CDR2 is SNEGSKA (reference sequence). Losses at the gene ends were 0 bases for V and 12 bases for J; bases not matched to a gene: 8. CDR3 length: 15 amino acids.

The chain couples TRBV5-1 to TRBJ2-5; D is unclear. V lost 0 bases and J lost 5, with 11 bases in between. Germline V lookup: CDR1 SGHRS, CDR2 YFSETQ. The CDR3 totals 14 residues. CDR3 region: CASSLGQIDETQYF. Written as DNA, the CDR3 is TGCGCCAGCAGCTTGGGCCAGATCGATGAGACCCAGTACTTC.

The rearrangement joins TRBV7-2 to TRBJ2-1; no firm D call. Germline assignment: CDR1 SGHTA and CDR2 FQGNSA. The CDR3 has 20 amino acids. Between the trimmed V and J ends, which lost 4 bases and 1 base, there was a span of 26 bases. For the CDR3, the DNA is TGTGCCAGCAGCTCCCCTCTGAGTGGTCTGACGCAAAGGTCCTACAATGAGCAGTTCTTC. It codes for CASSSPLSGLTQRSYNEQFF.

The V and J genes are TRBV11-2 and TRBJ1-5, with a weak D call TRBD1 (6 bases). The V gene's germline CDR1 is SGHAT and CDR2 FQNNGV. The V gene lost 6 bases and the J gene lost 3 bases, with 15 bases spanning the gap. This CDR3 comprises 15 residues. This chain's CDR3 is CASSFTQGHNQPQHF. The DNA for the CDR3 is TGTGCCAGCAGTTTTACGCAGGGGCACAATCAGCCCCAGCATTTT. Together with reference TRBV11-2 and TRBJ1-5, the CDR3 gives the full variable domain: EAGVAQSPRYKIIEKRQSVAFWCNPISGHATLYWYQQILGQGPKLLIQFQNNGVVDDSQLPKDRFSAERLKGVDSTLKIQPAKLEDSAVYLCASSFTQGHNQPQHFGDGTRLSIL.